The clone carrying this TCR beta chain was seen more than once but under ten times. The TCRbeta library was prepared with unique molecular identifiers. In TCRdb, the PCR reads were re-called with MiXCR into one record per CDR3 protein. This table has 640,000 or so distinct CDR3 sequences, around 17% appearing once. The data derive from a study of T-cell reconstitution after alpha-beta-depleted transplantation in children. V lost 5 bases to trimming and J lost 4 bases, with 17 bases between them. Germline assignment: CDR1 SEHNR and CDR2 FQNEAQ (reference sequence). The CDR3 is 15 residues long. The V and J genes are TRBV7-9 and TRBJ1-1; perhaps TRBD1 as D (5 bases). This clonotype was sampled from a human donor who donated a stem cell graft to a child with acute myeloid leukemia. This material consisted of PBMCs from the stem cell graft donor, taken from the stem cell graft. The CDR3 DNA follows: TGTGCCAGCAGCACCCTAAAGGGGACGGCCACTGAAGCTTTCTTT. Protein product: CASSTLKGTATEAFF.